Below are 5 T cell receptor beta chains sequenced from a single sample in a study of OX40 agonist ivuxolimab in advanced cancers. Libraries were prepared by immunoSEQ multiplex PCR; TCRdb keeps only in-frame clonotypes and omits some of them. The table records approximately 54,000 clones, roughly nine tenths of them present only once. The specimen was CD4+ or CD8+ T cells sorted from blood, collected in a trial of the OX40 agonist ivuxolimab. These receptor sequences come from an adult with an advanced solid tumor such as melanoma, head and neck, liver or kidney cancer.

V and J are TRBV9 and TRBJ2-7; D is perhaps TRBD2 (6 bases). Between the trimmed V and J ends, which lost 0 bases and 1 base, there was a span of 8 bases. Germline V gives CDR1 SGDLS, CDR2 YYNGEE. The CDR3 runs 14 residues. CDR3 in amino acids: CASSVGAGSYEQYF. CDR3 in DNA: TGTGCCAGCAGCGTAGGCGCGGGATCCTACGAGCAGTACTTC.

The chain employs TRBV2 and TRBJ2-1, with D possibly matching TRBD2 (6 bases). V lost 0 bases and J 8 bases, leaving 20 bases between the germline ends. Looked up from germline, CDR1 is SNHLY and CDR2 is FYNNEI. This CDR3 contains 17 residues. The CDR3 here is CASSEAWATSRRYEQFF. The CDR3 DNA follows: TGTGCCAGCAGTGAAGCATGGGCAACTAGCCGGCGTTATGAGCAGTTCTTC.

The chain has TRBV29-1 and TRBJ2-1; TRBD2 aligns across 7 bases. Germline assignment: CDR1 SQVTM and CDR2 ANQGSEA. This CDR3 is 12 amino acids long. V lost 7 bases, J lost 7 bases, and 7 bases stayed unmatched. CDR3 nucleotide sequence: TGCAGCGGGGGCGGGGGAACGAATGAGCAGTTCTTC. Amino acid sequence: CSGGGGTNEQFF.

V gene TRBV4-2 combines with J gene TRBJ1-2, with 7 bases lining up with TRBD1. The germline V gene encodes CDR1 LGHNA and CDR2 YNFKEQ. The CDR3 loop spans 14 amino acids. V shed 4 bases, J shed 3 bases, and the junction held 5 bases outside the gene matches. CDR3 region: CASSRGQTDYGYTF. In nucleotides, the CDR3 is TGTGCCAGCAGCCGGGGACAGACCGACTATGGCTACACCTTC.

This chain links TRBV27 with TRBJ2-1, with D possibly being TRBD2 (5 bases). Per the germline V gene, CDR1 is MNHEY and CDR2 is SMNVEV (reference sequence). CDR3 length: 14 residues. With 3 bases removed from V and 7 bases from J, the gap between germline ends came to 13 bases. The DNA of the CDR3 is TGTGCCAGCAGTTTCATCGGGCCGGGAAATGAGCAGTTCTTC. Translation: CASSFIGPGNEQFF.